This T cell receptor (delta chain) was observed in a study of DNA immune sequencing with unique molecular identifiers (dated by TCRdb to the early 2020s). Background for the entire study: Immunomagnetic cell separation was used to enrich gammadelta T cells from buffy coats, and the genomic DNA of the enriched gammadelta T cells was sequenced. To compare enriched and non-enriched samples, roughly 0.1 ug of enriched gammadelta T-cell DNA and about 1 ug of non-enriched PBMC DNA were sequenced. The study developed and validated an ultrasensitive DNA-based TRD repertoire sequencing method using PCR-introduced unique molecular identifiers. The method was validated on synthetic reference molecules and on blood samples from healthy individuals.

CDR1 and CDR2, per the germline V gene, are TSWWSYY and QGS. There are 17 amino acids in the CDR3, from cysteine to phenylalanine inclusive. The retained sequence is limited to the CDR3, 51 bases, with the frame set at the first base. The library was obtained by multiplex PCR. A 32-plex assay with primers for all 8 TRDV and 4 TRDJ genes covering the CDR3 was used to amplify genomic DNA. A 12-nucleotide UMI was introduced during 3 to 4 barcoding PCR cycles, after which a second PCR was performed with Illumina adapter primers. Libraries were purified with AMPure XP beads and quality-checked on a Fragment Analyzer with the HS NGS Fragment kit. Sequencing used an Illumina MiniSeq mid-output kit with roughly 19% PhiX and 150 cycles of paired-end reads. On the authors' methods: Reads were processed with MIGEC version 1.2.9 to group reads by UMI and build error-corrected consensus sequences. Post-processing used modified VDJtools version 1.2.1 scripts and the tcR R package. After TCRdb called clones again from the public reads with CATT, rows with identical DNA were merged. The V and J calls shown here were made by TCRdb, not taken from the authors' results. This sample lists roughly 400 delta-chain clones; around 40% were detected once. 66% of the sample goes to the ten largest clones.

This clone is considered large (0.1 to 1%). The antigen it recognizes is unknown. Base-call qualities are not available, and no considerably larger clone is one nucleotide away. General study outcomes and caveats: Novel TRD sequences not targeted by the primers cannot be detected by the primer-based approach. More out-of-frame TRD sequences were observed in non-enriched samples, likely arising from partial or unproductive rearrangements in alphabeta T cells.

The rearranged segments are TRDV1 and TRDJ1, with 12 bases in between that match TRDD3. The sequence was collected from a human donor in good health. The sample was buffy coat blood. The DNA is TGTGCCCTAACAAGGTACTGGGGGATACTACGCACCGATAAACTCATCTTT. Its product reads: CALTRYWGILRTDKLIF.